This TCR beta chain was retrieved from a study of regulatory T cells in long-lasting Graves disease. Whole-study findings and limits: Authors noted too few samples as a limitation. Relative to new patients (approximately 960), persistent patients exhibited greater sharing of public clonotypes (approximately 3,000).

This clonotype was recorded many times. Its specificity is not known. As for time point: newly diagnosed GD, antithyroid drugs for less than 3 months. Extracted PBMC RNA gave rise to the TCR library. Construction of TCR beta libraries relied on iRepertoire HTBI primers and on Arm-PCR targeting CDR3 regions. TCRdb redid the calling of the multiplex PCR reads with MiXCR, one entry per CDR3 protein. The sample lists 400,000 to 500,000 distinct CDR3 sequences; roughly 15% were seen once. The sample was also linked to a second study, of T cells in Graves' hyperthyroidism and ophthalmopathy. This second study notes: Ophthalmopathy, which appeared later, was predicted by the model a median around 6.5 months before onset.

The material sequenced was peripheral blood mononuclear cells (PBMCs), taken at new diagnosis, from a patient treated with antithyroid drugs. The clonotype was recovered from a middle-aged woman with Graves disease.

The CDR3: CASSPQSGYEQYF. CDR3 in DNA: TGTGCCAGCTCACCACAATCCGGCTACGAGCAGTACTTC. This chain joins TRBV18 and TRBJ2-7, with D unresolved. Looked up from germline, CDR1 is KGHSH and CDR2 is LQKENI. V was shortened by 1 base and J by 3 bases, with 7 bases between the two germline ends. The CDR3 runs 13 residues.